These T cell receptor beta chains were read from a single sample in a study of blood T cell repertoires in COVID-19. Only in-frame clones appear in the TCRdb table, and some are missing; sequencing was by immunoSEQ multiplex PCR. The table records about 320,000 clones, 90% of them present only once. The specimen was PBMCs or T cells enriched from blood (not recorded which). The source of these receptors is a man in his fifties or sixties who had recovered from COVID-19. The CDR3 runs from the conserved cysteine through the conserved F or W. A D gene is named only where the DNA matches it firmly. Clone sizes are given selectively: once, few, many, or a class where the clone is expanded.

d_gene	len	v_gene	abundance	j_gene	CDR3aa	CDR3nt
-	14	TRBV2	-	TRBJ1-2	CASRPDRTNYGYTF	TGTGCCAGCAGACCTGACAGGACTAACTATGGCTACACCTTC
-	16	TRBV18	-	TRBJ1-5	CASSLNQGGSNQPQHF	TGTGCCAGCTCACTGAACCAGGGAGGTAGCAATCAGCCCCAGCATTTT
-	14	TRBV5-4	-	TRBJ1-3	CASSLQGSGNTIYF	TGTGCCAGCAGCTTACAGGGTTCTGGAAACACCATATATTTT
-	12	TRBV24-1	-	TRBJ1-1	CATSAAGNEAFF	TGTGCCACCAGTGCCGCGGGAAATGAAGCTTTCTTT
-	14	TRBV19	once	TRBJ1-2	CASSIEQRIFGYTF	TGTGCCAGTAGTATAGAACAGAGAATATTTGGCTACACCTTC
TRBD1	16	TRBV4-3	-	TRBJ1-2	CASSQDGGRGLYGYTF	TGCGCCAGCAGCCAAGATGGAGGCAGGGGGCTCTACGGCTACACCTTC
TRBD1	13	TRBV7-9	-	TRBJ1-4	CASSLDRGEKLFF	TGTGCCAGCAGCTTAGACAGGGGAGAAAAACTGTTTTTT
TRBD1	16	TRBV24-1	-	TRBJ2-1	CATSDSGTGRYNEQFF	TGTGCCACCAGTGATTCCGGGACAGGGAGGTACAATGAGCAGTTCTTC
TRBD2	15	TRBV7-2	-	TRBJ2-1	CASSLGRGGLHEQFF	TGTGCCAGCAGCTTAGGCCGGGGGGGGCTCCATGAGCAGTTCTTC
TRBD1	16	TRBV6-6	-	TRBJ1-4	CASSYPRQGEDEKLFF	TGTGCCAGCAGTTACCCCCGACAGGGTGAGGATGAAAAACTGTTTTTT
TRBD1	16	TRBV4-2	-	TRBJ1-4	CASSQEGRTGGEKLFF	TGTGCCAGCAGCCAAGAGGGTAGGACAGGGGGCGAAAAACTGTTTTTT
-	13	TRBV27	-	TRBJ2-7	CASSPSVSYEQYF	TGTGCCAGCAGTCCCAGCGTGTCCTACGAGCAGTACTTC
TRBD1	15	TRBV11-3	-	TRBJ2-1	CASSPTGQAPGEQFF	TGTGCCAGCAGCCCGACGGGACAGGCCCCCGGTGAGCAGTTCTTC
-	13	TRBV2	-	TRBJ2-7	CASSEVGSGEQYF	TGTGCCAGCAGTGAAGTAGGCTCCGGGGAGCAGTACTTC
TRBD1	16	TRBV24-1	-	TRBJ1-2	CATSEAGTGGDYGYTF	TGTGCCACCAGTGAGGCCGGGACAGGGGGCGATTATGGCTACACCTTC
TRBD1	15	TRBV5-4	-	TRBJ1-1	CASSLGQGGNTEAFF	TGTGCCAGCAGCTTGGGACAGGGAGGGAACACTGAAGCTTTCTTT
-	15	TRBV6-1	-	TRBJ1-2	CASSEGGPSLGGYTF	TGTGCCAGCAGTGAAGGGGGCCCCTCCCTTGGCGGCTACACCTTC
-	15	TRBV11-2	-	TRBJ2-6	CASRSTASGANVLTF	TGTGCCAGCAGATCCACAGCTTCTGGGGCCAACGTCCTGACTTTC
TRBD1	15	TRBV19	-	TRBJ1-1	CASSPRDRGNTEAFF	TGTGCCAGTAGCCCACGGGACAGGGGGAACACTGAAGCTTTCTTT
-	13	TRBV2	-	TRBJ1-5	CASRTRRTEPQHF	TGTGCCAGCAGAACCAGGAGGACGGAGCCCCAGCATTTT
TRBD1	15	TRBV7-9	-	TRBJ2-7	CASSLRDRGFHEQYF	TGTGCCAGCAGCTTAAGGGACAGGGGTTTCCACGAGCAGTACTTC
TRBD2	18	TRBV3-1/TRBV3-2	-	TRBJ2-1	CASSQDGITSGVRSEQFF	TGTGCCAGCAGCCAAGATGGGATTACTAGCGGGGTTAGGTCTGAGCAGTTCTTC
TRBD2	15	TRBV30	-	TRBJ2-2	CAWSGTGTSFGELFF	TGTGCCTGGAGCGGCACTGGGACTAGTTTCGGGGAGCTGTTTTTT
-	15	TRBV5-4	-	TRBJ2-1	CASSFGVVSGNEQFF	TGTGCCAGCAGCTTTGGAGTTGTATCCGGCAATGAGCAGTTCTTC
-	15	TRBV6-5	-	TRBJ1-2	CASSTSTGRGYGYTF	-
-	16	TRBV7-9	-	TRBJ2-5	CASSLGRVGVQETQYF	TGTGCCAGCAGCTTAGGCAGGGTAGGAGTCCAAGAGACCCAGTACTTC
-	12	TRBV28	-	TRBJ2-3	CASASLADTQYF	TGTGCCAGCGCGTCTTTAGCAGATACGCAGTATTTT
TRBD2	15	TRBV6-5	-	TRBJ2-1	CASSPTGTTYNEQFF	TGTGCCAGCAGCCCGACCGGGACTACCTACAATGAGCAGTTCTTC